This T cell receptor (beta chain) was captured by sequencing in a study of blood T cell repertoires in COVID-19. Clones were sequenced by immunoSEQ multiplex PCR, and TCRdb holds only the in-frame ones, with some missing. The table shows approximately 78,000 clones, with roughly 80% occurring only once. Trimming cost V 4 bases and J 4 bases, with 11 bases left between them. CDR3 size: 14 residues. Per the germline V gene, CDR1 is LNHNV and CDR2 is YYDKDF (reference sequence). The sequenced sample consisted of peripheral blood. The rearrangement joins TRBV15 to TRBJ1-5, with D possibly TRBD1 on 5 matching bases. The receptor comes from a woman older than 75 with acute or convalescent COVID-19. The DNA for the CDR3 is TGTGCCACCAGCAAGGGGCGGGGTAATCAGCCCCAGCATTTT. It specifies CATSKGRGNQPQHF.